Following are 2 T cell receptor beta chains from one sample sequenced in a study of T cells in localized non-small cell lung cancer. Using immunoSEQ multiplex PCR, the repertoire was profiled, and TCRdb retains in-frame clones only, with some absent. The data show roughly 27,000 clones, with 90% seen just once and 0.95% to 1.4% held by the top ten. Sequencing used peripheral blood, obtained before any cancer treatment. Receptor source: a woman aged 35 to 70 with stage I lung adenocarcinoma.

The rearrangement links TRBV28 to TRBJ1-1; 7 positions agree with TRBD1. V lost 5 bases and J lost 7; bases outside the gene matches: 10. This CDR3 spans 14 amino acids. CDR1 and CDR2 from the germline V gene are MDHEN and SYDVKM. The CDR3 region has the DNA TGTGCCAGCAGTGAAGGGGGCGTAGGTATTGAAGCTTTCTTT. This sequence encodes CASSEGGVGIEAFF.

The chain combines TRBV9 with TRBJ2-7; 7 bases agree with TRBD1. The CDR3 contains 14 residues. Germline loops: CDR1 SGDLS, CDR2 YYNGEE. The trim removed 4 bases at V and 2 bases at J, leaving 6 bases unmatched. The CDR3 sequence: CASSSGTAPYEQYF. Written as DNA, the CDR3 is TGTGCCAGCAGCTCCGGGACAGCCCCCTACGAGCAGTACTTC.